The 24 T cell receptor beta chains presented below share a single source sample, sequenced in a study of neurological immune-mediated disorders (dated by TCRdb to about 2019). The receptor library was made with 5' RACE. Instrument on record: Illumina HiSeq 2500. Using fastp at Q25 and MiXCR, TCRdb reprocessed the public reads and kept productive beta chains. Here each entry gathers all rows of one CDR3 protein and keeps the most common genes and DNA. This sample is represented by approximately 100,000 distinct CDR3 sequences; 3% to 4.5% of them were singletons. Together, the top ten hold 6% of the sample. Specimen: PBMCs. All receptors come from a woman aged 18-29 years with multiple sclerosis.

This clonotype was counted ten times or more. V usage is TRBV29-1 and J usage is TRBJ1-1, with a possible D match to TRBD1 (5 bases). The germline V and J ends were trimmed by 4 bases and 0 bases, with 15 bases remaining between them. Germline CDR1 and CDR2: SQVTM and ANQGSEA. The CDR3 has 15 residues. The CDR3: CSVAWGPPLNTEAFF. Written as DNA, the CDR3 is TGCAGCGTTGCTTGGGGACCTCCTTTGAACACTGAAGCTTTCTTT.

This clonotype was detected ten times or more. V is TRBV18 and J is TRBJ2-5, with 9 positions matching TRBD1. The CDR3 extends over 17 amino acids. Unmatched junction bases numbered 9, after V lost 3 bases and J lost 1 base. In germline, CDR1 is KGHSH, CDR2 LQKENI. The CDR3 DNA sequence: TGTGCCAGCTCACCTGCTACCGGGACAGGGTCCCAAGAGACCCAGTACTTC. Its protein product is CASSPATGTGSQETQYF.

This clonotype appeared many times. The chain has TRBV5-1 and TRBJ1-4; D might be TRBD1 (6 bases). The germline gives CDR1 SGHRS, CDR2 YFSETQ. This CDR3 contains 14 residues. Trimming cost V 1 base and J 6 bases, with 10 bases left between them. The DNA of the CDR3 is TGCGCCAGCAGCTTGTCAGGGGTGGATGAAAAACTGTTTTTT. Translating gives CASSLSGVDEKLFF.

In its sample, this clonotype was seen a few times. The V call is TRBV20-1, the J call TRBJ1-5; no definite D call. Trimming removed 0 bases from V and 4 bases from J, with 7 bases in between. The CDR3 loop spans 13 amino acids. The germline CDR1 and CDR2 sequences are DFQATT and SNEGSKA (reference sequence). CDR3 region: CSARDLLNQPQHF. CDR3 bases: TGCAGTGCTAGAGATCTACTTAATCAGCCCCAGCATTTT.

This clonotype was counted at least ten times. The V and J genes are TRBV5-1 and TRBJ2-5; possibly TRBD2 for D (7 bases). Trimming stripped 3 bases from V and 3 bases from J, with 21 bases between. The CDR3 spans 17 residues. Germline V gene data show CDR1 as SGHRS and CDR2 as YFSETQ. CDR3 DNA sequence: TGCGCCAGCAGCTGGATCGGGGGCGGGGGCCTCGAAGAGACCCAGTACTTC. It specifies CASSWIGGGGLEETQYF.

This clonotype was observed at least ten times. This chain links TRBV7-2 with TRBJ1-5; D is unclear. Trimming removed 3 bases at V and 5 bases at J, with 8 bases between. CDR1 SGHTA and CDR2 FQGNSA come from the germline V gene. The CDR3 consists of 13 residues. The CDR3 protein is CASSFYSDQPQHF. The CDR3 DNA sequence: TGTGCCAGCAGCTTCTACAGTGATCAGCCCCAGCATTTT.

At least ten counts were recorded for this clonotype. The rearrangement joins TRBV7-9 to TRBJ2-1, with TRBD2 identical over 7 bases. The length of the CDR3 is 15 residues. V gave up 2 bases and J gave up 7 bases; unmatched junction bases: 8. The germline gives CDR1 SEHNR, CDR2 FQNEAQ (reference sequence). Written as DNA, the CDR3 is TGTGCCAGCAGCTTAATGGGCGGGAGCGTGAATGAGCAGTTCTTC. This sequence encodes CASSLMGGSVNEQFF.

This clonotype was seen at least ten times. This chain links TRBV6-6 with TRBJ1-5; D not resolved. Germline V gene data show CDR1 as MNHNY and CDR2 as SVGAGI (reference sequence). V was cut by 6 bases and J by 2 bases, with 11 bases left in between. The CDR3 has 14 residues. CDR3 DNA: TGTGCCAGCAGCAGCCGAGGCGGCAATCAGCCCCAGCATTTT. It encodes CASSSRGGNQPQHF.

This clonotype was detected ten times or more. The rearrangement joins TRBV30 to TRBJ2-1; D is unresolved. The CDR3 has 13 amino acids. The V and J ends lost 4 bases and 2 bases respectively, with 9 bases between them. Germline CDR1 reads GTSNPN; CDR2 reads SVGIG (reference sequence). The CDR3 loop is CAWKGGTYNEQFF. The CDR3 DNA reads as TGTGCCTGGAAGGGCGGTACCTACAATGAGCAGTTCTTC. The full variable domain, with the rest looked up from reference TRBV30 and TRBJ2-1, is SQTIHQWPATLVQPVGSPLSLECTVEGTSNPNLYWYRQAAGRGLQLLFYSVGIGQISSEVPQNLSASRPQDRQFILSSKKLLLSDSGFYLCAWKGGTYNEQFFGPGTRLTVL.

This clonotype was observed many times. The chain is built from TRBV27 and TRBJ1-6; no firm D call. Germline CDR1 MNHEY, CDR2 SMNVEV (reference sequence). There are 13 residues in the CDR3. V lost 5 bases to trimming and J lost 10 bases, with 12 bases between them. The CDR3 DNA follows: TGTGCCAGCAGTAGCCGTTTGAGCTCACCCCTCCACTTT. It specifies CASSSRLSSPLHF.

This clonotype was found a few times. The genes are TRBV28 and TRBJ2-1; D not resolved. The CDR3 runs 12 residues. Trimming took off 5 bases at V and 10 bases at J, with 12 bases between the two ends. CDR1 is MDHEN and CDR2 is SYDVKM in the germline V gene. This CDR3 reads CASSPSFREQFF. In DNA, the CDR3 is TGTGCCAGCAGTCCCTCTTTCAGGGAGCAGTTCTTC.

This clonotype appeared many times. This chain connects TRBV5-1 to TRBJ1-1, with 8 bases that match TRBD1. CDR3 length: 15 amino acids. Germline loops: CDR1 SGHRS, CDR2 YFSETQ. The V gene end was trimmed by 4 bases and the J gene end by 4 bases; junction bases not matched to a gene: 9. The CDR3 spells CASSLGQGRGTEAFF. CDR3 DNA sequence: TGCGCCAGCAGCCTTGGACAGGGCCGAGGCACTGAAGCTTTCTTT.

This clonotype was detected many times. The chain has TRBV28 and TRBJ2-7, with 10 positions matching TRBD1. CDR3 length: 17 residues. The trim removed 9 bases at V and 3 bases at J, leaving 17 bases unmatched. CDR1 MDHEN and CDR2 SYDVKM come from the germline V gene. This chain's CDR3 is CASSGGAGTGEFYEQYF. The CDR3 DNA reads TGTGCCAGTTCAGGTGGGGCCGGGACAGGGGAATTCTACGAGCAGTACTTC.

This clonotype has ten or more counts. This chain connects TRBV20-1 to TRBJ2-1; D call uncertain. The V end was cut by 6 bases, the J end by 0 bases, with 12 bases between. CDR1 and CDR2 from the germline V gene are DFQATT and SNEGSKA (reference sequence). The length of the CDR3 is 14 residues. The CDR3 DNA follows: TGCAGTGCCCGGAGCATGAGCTCCTACAATGAGCAGTTCTTC. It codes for CSARSMSSYNEQFF.

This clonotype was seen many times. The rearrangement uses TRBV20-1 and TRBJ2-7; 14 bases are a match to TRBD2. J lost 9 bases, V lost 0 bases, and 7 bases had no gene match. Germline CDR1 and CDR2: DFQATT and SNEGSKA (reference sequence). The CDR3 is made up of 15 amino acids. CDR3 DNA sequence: TGCAGTGCTAGAGAGGGGACTAGCGGGGGTTGGGTGCAGTACTTC. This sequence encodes CSAREGTSGGWVQYF.

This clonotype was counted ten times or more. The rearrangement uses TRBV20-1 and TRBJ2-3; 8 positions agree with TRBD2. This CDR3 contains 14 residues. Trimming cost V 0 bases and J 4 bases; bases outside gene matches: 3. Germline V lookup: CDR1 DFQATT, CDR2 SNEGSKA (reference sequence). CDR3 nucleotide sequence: TGCAGTGCTAGAGATGGACTAGCAGCAGATACGCAGTATTTT. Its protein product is CSARDGLAADTQYF.

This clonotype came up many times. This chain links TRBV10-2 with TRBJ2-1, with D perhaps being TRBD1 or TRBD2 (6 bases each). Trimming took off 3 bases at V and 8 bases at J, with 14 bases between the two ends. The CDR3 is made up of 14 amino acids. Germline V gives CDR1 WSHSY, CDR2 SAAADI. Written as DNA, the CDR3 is TGCGCCAGCAGTGACGTCAGAGGGGGGTATGAGCAGTTCTTC. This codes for CASSDVRGGYEQFF.

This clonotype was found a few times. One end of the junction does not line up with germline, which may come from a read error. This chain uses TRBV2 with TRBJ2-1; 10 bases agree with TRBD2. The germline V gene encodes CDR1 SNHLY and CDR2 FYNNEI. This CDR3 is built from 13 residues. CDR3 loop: CANSEGPGLATFF. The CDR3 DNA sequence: TGTGCCAACAGTGAGGGCCCGGGACTAGCGACGTTCTTC.

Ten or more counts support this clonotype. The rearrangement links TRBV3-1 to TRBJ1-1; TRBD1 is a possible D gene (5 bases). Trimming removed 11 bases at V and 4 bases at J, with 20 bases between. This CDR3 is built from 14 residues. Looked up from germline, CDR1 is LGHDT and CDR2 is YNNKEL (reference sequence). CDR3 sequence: CASESGNRGTEAFF. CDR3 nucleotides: TGTGCCTCCGAGTCAGGGAATCGTGGCACTGAAGCTTTCTTT.

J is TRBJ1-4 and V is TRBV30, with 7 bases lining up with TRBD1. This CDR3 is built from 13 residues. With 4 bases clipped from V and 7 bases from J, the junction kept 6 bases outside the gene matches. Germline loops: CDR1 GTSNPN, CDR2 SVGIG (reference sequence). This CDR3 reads CAWKGGRSEKLFF. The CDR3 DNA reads TGTGCCTGGAAAGGGGGCCGGAGTGAAAAACTGTTTTTT. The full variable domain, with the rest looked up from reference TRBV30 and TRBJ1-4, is SQTIHQWPATLVQPVGSPLSLECTVEGTSNPNLYWYRQAAGRGLQLLFYSVGIGQISSEVPQNLSASRPQDRQFILSSKKLLLSDSGFYLCAWKGGRSEKLFFGSGTQLSVL.

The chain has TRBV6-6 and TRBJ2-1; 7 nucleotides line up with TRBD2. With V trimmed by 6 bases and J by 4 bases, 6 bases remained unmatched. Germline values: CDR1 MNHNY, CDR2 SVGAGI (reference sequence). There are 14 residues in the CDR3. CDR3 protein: CASRGVGLYNEQFF. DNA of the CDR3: TGTGCCAGCAGGGGGGTGGGACTATACAATGAGCAGTTCTTC.

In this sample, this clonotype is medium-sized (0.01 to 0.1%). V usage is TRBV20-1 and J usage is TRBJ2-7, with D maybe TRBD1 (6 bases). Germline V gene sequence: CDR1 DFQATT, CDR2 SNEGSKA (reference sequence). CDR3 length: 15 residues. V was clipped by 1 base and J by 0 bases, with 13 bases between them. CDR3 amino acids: CSARVRQAPSYEQYF. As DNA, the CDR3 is TGCAGTGCTAGAGTTAGACAGGCTCCCTCCTACGAGCAGTACTTC.

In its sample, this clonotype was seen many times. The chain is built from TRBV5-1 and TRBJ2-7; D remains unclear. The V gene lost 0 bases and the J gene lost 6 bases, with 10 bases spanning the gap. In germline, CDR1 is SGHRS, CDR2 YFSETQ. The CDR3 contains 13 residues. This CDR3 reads CASSLDGVGEQYF. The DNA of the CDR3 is TGCGCCAGCAGCTTGGACGGTGTTGGCGAGCAGTACTTC. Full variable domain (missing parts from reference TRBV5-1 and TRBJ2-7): KAGVTQTPRYLIKTRGQQVTLSCSPISGHRSVSWYQQTPGQGLQFLFEYFSETQRNKGNFPGRFSGRQFSNSRSEMNVSTLELGDSALYLCASSLDGVGEQYFGPGTRLTVT.

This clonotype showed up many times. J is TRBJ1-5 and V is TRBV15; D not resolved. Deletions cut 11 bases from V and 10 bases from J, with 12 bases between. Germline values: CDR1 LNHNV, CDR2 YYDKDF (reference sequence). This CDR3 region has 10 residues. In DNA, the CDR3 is TGTGCCCCACAGCTCTCTCCCCAGCATTTT. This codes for CAPQLSPQHF.